The sequence of this TCR beta chain was determined in a study of Ad26.COV2.S vaccination and SARS-CoV-2 variants. Study-level information: Into the muscle, Ad26.COV2.S was dosed once or twice, 56 days apart. Study results and caveats: Similar non-spike TCR breadth was seen in vaccine and placebo recipients. The TCR breadth and depth analyses may have produced an underestimate of total T cell responses. Compared with placebo recipients, vaccine recipients had higher spike-specific TCR breadth.

The CDR3 runs to 12 residues. Trimming shortened V by 5 bases and J by 9 bases, and 10 bases separated the two germline ends. Sequencing was performed with immunoSEQ multiplex PCR; in TCRdb, only in-frame clones are kept and a portion is missing. The sample lists about 350,000 clones; around 89% were seen once. Treatment: some 19 received Ad26.COV2.S at low or high dose, single or two shots; five or six received placebo; per-sample allocation not given. It was on day 63 after the first vaccine or placebo injection that samples were taken. To note about this clone: Antigen unknown.

The clonotype comes from a person aged 18-65 years who received the Ad26.COV2.S COVID-19 vaccine or a placebo. J is TRBJ2-2 and V is TRBV12-3 or TRBV12-4; D unresolved. The input for sequencing was peripheral blood, taken in a trial of Ad26.COV2.S vaccine versus placebo. CDR3 residues: CASSLGPRELFF. Written as DNA, the CDR3 is TGTGCCAGCAGTCTAGGCCCAAGGGAGCTGTTTTTT.